The clone carrying this T cell receptor (delta chain) was seen a few times. The antigen is not known. This sample was taken from a study of Vδ1+ human thymocytes. Regarding the study as a whole: Despite high sort purity, about a fifth of thymic T cell receptor delta sequences were Vdelta2. Thymic TRG and TRD repertoires appeared highly polyclonal, with Gaussian CDR3 length distributions.

Sorted Vdelta1+ thymocytes were about 98% to 99.6% pure. Germline CDR1 is TSWWSYY and CDR2 is QGS. The J segment lost 2 bases and the V segment lost 6 bases, leaving 9 bases of the junction unmatched. There are 16 residues in the CDR3. Sequences come from RNA converted to cDNA by reverse transcription. CDR3 amplicons came from multiplex PCR with pooled V-gene forward and constant-region reverse primers. TCRdb re-called the multiplex PCR reads using CATT. Here the sample spans around 19,000 delta-chain clones, 8% to 10% being singletons. The sequence derives from a child under two years old who had congenital heart surgery. The specimen sequenced was Vdelta1+ gamma-delta thymocytes from the thymus. Subset indicated: FACS-sorted CD3+ TCRalphabeta- TCRVdelta1+ TCRVdelta2- thymocytes. The chain has TRDV1 and TRDJ1; TRDD3 agrees at 10 bases. Here the CDR3 DNA reads TGTGCTCTTGGTGTCTACTGGGGGATGATAACCGATAAACTCATCTTT. Encoded protein: CALGVYWGMITDKLIF.